The clone carrying this TCR beta chain was observed a few times. Its antigen is still unknown. This sample is part of a study of identical twins. Broader study findings: Its conclusions, products of cross-sectional statistical analysis, did not come from following the same donors.

There were only healthy Caucasians among the donors. MiXCR, run by TCRdb on the 5' RACE reads, gives a single entry per CDR3 protein. Altogether some 500,000 distinct CDR3 sequences are present, around 14% being singletons, with the ten largest covering approximately 0.52%. Germline V lookup: CDR1 MDHEN, CDR2 SYDVKM. Trimming took 3 bases from V and 4 from J, leaving 9 bases between them. The CDR3 spans 14 residues. These data are also associated with another study on yellow fever vaccine responses in identical twins.

The V call is TRBV28, the J call TRBJ2-2; D not resolved. This clonotype was obtained from a young woman in good health. The sample comprised CD4+ T cells sorted from blood. CDR3: CASSFRHRTGELFF. The CDR3 DNA sequence: TGTGCCAGCAGTTTCCGACATCGCACCGGGGAGCTGTTTTTT. The whole variable domain, remainder taken from reference TRBV28 and TRBJ2-2, is DVKVTQSSRYLVKRTGEKVFLECVQDMDHENMFWYRQDPGLGLRLIYFSYDVKMKEKGDIPEGYSVSREKKERFSLILESASTNQTSMYLCASSFRHRTGELFFGEGSRLTVL.